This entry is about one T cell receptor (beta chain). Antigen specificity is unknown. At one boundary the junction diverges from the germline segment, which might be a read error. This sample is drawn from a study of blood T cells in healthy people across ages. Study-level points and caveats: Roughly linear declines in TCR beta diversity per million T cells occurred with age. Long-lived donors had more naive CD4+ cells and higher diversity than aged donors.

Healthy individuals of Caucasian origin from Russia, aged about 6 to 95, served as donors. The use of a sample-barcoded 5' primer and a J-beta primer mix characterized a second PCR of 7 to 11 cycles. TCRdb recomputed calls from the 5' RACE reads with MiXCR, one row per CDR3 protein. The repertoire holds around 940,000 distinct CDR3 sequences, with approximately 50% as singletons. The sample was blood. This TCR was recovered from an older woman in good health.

CDR3 amino acids: CVSSAPGLAGGREQFF. The CDR3 nucleotides are TGTGTCAGCAGCGCCCCGGGACTAGCGGGAGGGCGCGAGCAGTTCTTC. The chain recombines TRBV7-2 with TRBJ2-1; 16 positions agree with TRBD2. Germline values: CDR1 SGHTA, CDR2 FQGNSA. This CDR3 spans 16 amino acids.